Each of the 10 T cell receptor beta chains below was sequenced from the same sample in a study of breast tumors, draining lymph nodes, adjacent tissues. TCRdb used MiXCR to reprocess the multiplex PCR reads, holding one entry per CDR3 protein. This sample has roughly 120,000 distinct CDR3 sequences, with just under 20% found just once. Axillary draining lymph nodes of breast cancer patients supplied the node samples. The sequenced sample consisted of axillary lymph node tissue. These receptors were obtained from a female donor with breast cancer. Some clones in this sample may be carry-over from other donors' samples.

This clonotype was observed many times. CDR3 in DNA: TGTGCCAGCAGCACAAAGGGGACCATCTACGAGCAGTACTTC. Its protein product is CASSTKGTIYEQYF. The gene calls are TRBV7-9 and TRBJ2-7; the D gene could be TRBD1 or TRBD2 (5 bases each). There are 14 residues in the CDR3. Per germline, CDR1 SEHNR and CDR2 FQNEAQ (reference sequence). Trimming left V 5 bases short and J 3 bases short, with 14 bases between.

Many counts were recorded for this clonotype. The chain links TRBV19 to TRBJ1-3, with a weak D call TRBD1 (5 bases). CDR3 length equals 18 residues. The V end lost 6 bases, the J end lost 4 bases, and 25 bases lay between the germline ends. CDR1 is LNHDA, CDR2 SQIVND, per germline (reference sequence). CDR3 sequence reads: CASSPILIQGALGNTIYF. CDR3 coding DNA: TGTGCCAGTAGCCCAATTTTGATCCAAGGGGCTCTGGGAAACACCATATATTTT.

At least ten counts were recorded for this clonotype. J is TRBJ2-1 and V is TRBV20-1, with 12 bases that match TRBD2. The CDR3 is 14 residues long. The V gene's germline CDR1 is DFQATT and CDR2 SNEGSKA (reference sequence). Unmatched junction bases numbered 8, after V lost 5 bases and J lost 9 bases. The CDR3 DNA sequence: TGCAGTGCTCCCGGGACTAGCGGGTGGGGTGAGCAGTTCTTC. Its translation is CSAPGTSGWGEQFF.

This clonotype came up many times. CDR3 amino acids: CASSLGSRDYGYTF. CDR3 nucleotides: TGTGCCAGCAGCTTAGGATCCAGAGACTATGGCTACACCTTC. The rearrangement joins TRBV7-9 to TRBJ1-2, with D uncertain. Looked up from germline, CDR1 is SEHNR and CDR2 is FQNEAQ (reference sequence). The CDR3 length is 14 residues. Between the trimmed V and J ends, which lost 1 base and 3 bases, there was a span of 9 bases.

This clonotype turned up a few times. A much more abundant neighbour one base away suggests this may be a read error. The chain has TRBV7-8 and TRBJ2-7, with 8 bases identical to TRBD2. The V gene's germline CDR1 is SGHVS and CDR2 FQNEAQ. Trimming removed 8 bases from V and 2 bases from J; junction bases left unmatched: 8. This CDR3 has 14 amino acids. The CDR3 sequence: CASGGGTYTYEQYF. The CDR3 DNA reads TGTGCCAGCGGCGGGGGGACATATACCTACGAGCAGTACTTC. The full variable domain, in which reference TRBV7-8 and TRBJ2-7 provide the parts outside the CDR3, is GAGVSQSPRYKVAKRGQDVALRCDPISGHVSLFWYQQALGQGPEFLTYFQNEAQLDKSGLPSDRFFAERPEGSVSTLKIQRTQQEDSAVYLCASGGGTYTYEQYFGPGTRLTVT.

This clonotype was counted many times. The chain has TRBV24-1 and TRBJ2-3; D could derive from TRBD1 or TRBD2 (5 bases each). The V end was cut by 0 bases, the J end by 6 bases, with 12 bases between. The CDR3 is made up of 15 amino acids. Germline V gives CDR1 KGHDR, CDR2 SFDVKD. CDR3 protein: CATSDLNGGLDTQYF. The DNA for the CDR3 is TGTGCCACCAGTGATTTGAATGGGGGATTGGATACGCAGTATTTT.

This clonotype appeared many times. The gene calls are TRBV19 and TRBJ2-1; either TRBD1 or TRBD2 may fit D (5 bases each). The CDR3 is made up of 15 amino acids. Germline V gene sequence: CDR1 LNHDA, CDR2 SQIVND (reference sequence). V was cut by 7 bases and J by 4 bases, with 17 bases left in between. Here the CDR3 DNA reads TGTGCCAGTACCGATAACGGGGCCCCATACAATGAGCAGTTCTTC. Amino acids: CASTDNGAPYNEQFF.

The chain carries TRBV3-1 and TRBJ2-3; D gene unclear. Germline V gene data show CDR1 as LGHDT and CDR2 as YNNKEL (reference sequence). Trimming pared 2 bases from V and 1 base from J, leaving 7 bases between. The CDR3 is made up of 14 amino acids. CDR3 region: CASSQRAGTDTQYF. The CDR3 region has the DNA TGTGCCAGCAGCCAAAGGGCGGGCACAGATACGCAGTATTTT.

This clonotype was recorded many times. The CDR3 reads CASSGRQGWYGYTF. CDR3 DNA sequence: TGTGCCAGCAGTGGGCGACAGGGATGGTATGGCTACACCTTC. V usage is TRBV2 and J usage is TRBJ1-2; the match to TRBD1 covers 7 bases. Germline V gene data show CDR1 as SNHLY and CDR2 as FYNNEI. J was trimmed by 5 bases and V by 4 bases; bases with no gene match: 7. The CDR3 extends over 14 amino acids.

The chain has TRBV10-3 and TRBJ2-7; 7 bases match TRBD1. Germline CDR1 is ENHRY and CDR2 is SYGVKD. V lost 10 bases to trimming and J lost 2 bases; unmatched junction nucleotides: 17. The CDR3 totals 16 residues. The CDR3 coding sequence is TGTGCCACAAGTGAGTCGAAGGGGGCTCTGACCTACGAGCAGTACTTC. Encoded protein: CATSESKGALTYEQYF.